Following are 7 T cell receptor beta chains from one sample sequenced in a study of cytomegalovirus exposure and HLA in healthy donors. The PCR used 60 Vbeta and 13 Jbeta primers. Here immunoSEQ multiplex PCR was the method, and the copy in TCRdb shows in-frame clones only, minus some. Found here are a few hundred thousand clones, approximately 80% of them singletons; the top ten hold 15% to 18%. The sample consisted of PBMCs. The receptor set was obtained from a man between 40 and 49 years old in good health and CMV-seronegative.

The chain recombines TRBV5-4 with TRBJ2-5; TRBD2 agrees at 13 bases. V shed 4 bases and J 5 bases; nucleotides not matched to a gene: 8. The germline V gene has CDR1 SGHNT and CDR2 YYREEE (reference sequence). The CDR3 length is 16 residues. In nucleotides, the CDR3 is TGTGCCAGCAGCAGAGGACTAGCGGGAGTCGGTGAGACCCAGTACTTC. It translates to CASSRGLAGVGETQYF.

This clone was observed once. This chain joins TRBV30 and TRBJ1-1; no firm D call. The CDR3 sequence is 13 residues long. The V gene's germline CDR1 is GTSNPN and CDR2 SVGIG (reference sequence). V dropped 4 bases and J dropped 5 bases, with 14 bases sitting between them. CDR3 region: CAWNSEESTEAFF. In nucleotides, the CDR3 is TGTGCCTGGAACTCTGAGGAATCGACTGAAGCTTTCTTT.

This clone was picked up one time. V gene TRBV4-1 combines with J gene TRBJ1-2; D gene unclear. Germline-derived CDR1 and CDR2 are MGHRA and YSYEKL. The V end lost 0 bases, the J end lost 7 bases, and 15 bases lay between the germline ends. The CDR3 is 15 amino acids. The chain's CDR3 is CASSQDPGSQVGYTF. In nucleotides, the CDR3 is TGCGCCAGCAGCCAAGACCCGGGGTCCCAAGTTGGCTACACCTTC.

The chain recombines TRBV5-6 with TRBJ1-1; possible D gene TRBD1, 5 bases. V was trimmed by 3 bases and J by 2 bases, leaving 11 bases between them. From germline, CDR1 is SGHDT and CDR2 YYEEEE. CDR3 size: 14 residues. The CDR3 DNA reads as TGTGCCAGCAGCTGGCGCGGGGGAAACACTGAAGCTTTCTTT. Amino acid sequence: CASSWRGGNTEAFF.

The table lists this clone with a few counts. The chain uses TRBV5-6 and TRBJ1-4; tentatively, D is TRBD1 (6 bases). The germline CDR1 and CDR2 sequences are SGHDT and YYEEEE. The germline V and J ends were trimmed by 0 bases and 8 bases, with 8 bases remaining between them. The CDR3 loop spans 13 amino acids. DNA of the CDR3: TGTGCCAGCAGCTTGGCAGGGGACGAAAAACTGTTTTTT. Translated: CASSLAGDEKLFF.

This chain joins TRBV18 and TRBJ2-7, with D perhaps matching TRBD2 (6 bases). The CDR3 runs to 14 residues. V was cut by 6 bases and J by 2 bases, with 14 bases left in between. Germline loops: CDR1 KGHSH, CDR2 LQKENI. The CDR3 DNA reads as TGTGCCAGCTCGGGACTTGGGAGCGCCTACGAGCAGTACTTC. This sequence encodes CASSGLGSAYEQYF.

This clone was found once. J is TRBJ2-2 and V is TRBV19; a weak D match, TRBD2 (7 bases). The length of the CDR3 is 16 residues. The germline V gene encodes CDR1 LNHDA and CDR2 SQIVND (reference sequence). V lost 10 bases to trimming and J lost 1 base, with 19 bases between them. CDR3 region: CATALMGGLNTGELFF. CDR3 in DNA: TGTGCCACCGCCCTAATGGGGGGGCTGAACACCGGGGAGCTGTTTTTT. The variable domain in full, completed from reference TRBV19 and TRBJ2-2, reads DGGITQSPKYLFRKEGQNVTLSCEQNLNHDAMYWYRQDPGQGLRLIYYSQIVNDFQKGDIAEGYSVSREKKESFPLTVTSAQKNPTAFYLCATALMGGLNTGELFFGEGSRLTVL.